This T cell receptor beta chain was identified in a study of shared clonotypes between healthy human individuals. In the study overall: Three plates were used per donor for CD4 naive, three for CD4 memory, two for CD8 naive and one for CD8 memory.

CD4+ cells underwent separation, giving CD45RA+ naive and CD45RA-negative memory subsets. Germline CDR1 MGHDK, CDR2 SYGVNS. The CDR3 length is 15 residues. The table came from immunoSEQ multiplex PCR; TCRdb's copy has only in-frame clones and leaves some out. The table records around 550,000 clones, roughly 95% of them present only once. The sequenced material came from naive CD4+ T cells sorted from blood. As for subset: CD45RA+ positively selected. This rearrangement joins TRBV25-1 to TRBJ2-5, with no clear D. The DNA matches TRBJ2-7 better at its end, which makes the J call doubtful. The source is a woman aged 25-40 years in good health. The CDR3 region has the DNA TGTGCCAGCAGTGAAGGCAGTACCCTCTCCTACGAGCAGTACTTC. It codes for CASSEGSTLSYEQYF.